The T cell receptor beta chain under discussion was sequenced for a study of Ad26.COV2.S vaccination and SARS-CoV-2 variants. Sample treatment: some 20 received Ad26.COV2.S at low or high dose, single or two shots; 5 received placebo; per-sample allocation not given. Each sample was drawn 63 days after the first injection (of vaccine or placebo). Unmatched junction bases numbered 5, after V lost 5 bases and J lost 4 bases. CDR1 SGHRS and CDR2 YFSETQ come from the germline V gene. This CDR3 has 14 amino acids. Sequenced by immunoSEQ multiplex PCR; TCRdb stores in-frame clones only, minus some. The table records hundreds of thousands of clones, around nine tenths of them present only once.

Sequenced material: peripheral blood, taken in a trial of Ad26.COV2.S vaccine versus placebo. The chain is built from TRBV5-1 and TRBJ2-7, with TRBD2 matching over 11 bases. The TCR comes from a person between 18 and 65 years old who received the Ad26.COV2.S COVID-19 vaccine or a placebo. CDR3 loop: CASSYTSGSYEQYF. The CDR3, as DNA: TGCGCCAGCAGTTACACTAGCGGGAGTTACGAGCAGTACTTC.